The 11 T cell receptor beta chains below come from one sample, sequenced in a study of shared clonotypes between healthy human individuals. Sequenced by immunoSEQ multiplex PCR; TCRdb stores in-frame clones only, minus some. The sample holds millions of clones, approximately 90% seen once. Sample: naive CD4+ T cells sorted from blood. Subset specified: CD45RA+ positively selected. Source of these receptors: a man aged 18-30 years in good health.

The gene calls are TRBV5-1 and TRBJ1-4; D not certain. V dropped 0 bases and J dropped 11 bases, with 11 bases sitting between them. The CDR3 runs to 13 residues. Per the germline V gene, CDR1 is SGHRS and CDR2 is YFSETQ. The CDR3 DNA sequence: TGCGCCAGCAGCTTGGTTCTGGACGGGAAACTGTTTTTT. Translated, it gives CASSLVLDGKLFF.

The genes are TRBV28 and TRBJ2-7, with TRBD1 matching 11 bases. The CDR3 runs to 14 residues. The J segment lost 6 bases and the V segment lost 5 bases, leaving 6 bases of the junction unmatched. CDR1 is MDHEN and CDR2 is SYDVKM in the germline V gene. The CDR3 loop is CASSRTGGKSEQYF. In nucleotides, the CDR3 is TGTGCCAGCAGTAGGACAGGGGGCAAGAGCGAGCAGTACTTC.

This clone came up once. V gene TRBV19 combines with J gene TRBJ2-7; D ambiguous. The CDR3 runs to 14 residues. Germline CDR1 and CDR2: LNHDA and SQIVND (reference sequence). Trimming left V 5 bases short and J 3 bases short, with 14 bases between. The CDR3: CASSVPGSLYEQYF. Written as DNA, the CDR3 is TGTGCCAGTAGTGTCCCCGGGTCGCTCTACGAGCAGTACTTC.

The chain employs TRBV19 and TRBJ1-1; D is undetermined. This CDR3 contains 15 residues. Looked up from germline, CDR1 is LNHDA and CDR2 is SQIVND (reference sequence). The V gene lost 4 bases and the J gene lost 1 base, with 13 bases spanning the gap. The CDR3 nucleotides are TGTGCCAGTAGTACAGACGGGTGGGGGAACACTGAAGCTTTCTTT. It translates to CASSTDGWGNTEAFF.

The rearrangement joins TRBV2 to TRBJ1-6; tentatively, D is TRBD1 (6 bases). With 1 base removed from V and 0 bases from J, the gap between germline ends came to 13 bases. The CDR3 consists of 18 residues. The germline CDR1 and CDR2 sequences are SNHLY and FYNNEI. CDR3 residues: CASSEDGGSYSYNSPLHF. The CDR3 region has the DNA TGTGCCAGCAGTGAAGACGGGGGCAGCTACTCCTATAATTCACCCCTCCACTTT.

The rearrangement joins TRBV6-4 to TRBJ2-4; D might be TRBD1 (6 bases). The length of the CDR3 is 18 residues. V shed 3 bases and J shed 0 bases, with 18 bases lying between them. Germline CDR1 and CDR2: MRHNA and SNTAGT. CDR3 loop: CASSDHRESLLAKNIQYF. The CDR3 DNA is TGTGCCAGCAGTGATCACAGGGAAAGCCTCCTAGCCAAAAACATTCAGTACTTC.

The CDR3 region has the DNA TGTGCCAGCAGAGTCCGGTACTCTAGCACAGATACGCAGTATTTT. Amino acids: CASRVRYSSTDTQYF. V gene TRBV27 combines with J gene TRBJ2-3; D is unresolved. The CDR3 length is 15 residues. V was pared by 6 bases and J by 0 bases, with 13 bases between. In germline, CDR1 is MNHEY, CDR2 SMNVEV (reference sequence).

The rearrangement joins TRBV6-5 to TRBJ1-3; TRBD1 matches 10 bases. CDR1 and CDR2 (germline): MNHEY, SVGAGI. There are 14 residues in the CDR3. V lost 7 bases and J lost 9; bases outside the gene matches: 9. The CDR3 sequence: CASTATGGAATIYF. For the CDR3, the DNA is TGTGCCAGCACCGCGACAGGGGGCGCCGCCACCATATATTTT.

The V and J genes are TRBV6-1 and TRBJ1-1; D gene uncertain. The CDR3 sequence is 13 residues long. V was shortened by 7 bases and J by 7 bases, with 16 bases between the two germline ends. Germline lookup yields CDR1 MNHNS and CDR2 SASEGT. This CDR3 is CASNRGEILEAFF. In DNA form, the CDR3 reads TGTGCCAGCAACCGGGGAGAGATCCTTGAAGCTTTCTTT.

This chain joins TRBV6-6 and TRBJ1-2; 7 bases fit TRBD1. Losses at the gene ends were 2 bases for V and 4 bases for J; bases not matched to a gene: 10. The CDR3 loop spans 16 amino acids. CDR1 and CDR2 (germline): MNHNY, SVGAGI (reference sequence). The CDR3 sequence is CASSYPAGTDPYGYTF. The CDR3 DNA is TGTGCCAGCAGTTACCCGGCCGGGACAGACCCCTATGGCTACACCTTC.

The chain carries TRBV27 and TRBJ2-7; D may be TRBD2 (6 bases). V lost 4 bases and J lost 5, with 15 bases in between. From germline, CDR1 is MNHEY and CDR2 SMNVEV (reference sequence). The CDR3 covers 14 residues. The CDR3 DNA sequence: TGTGCCAGCAGTTCGACCGGGACTTGGGACGAGCAGTACTTC. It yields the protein CASSSTGTWDEQYF.